This TCR beta chain was obtained from a study of shared clonotypes between healthy human individuals. Whole-study context: Each donor had three CD4 naive, three CD4 memory, two CD8 naive and one CD8 memory plate.

Some clones are missing from TCRdb's copy, which holds only in-frame ones; the method was immunoSEQ multiplex PCR. The table records hundreds of thousands of clones, roughly 78% of them present only once. The germline gives CDR1 MNHNS, CDR2 SASEGT. The CDR3 is made up of 18 amino acids. The V end lost 1 base, the J end lost 6 bases, and 22 bases lay between the germline ends. The V and J genes are TRBV6-1 and TRBJ2-1; D gene uncertain. The source material was memory CD4+ T cells sorted from blood. The subset was: CD45RA-negative fraction. This sequence originates from a woman aged 25 to 39 in good health. The CDR3 here is CASSEVRGWLPVRNEQFF. The CDR3 region has the DNA TGTGCCAGCAGTGAAGTGAGAGGTTGGCTCCCGGTCCGCAATGAGCAGTTCTTC.